This entry is about one T cell receptor (beta chain). Its antigen is not identified. This CDR3 has 14 amino acids. Germline loops: CDR1 SEHNR, CDR2 FQNEAQ (reference sequence). V lost 5 bases and J 1 base, leaving 11 bases between the germline ends. This sample was taken from a study of shared clonotypes between healthy human individuals. General observations from the study: Naive subsets generally exceeded memory subsets in estimated richness. Clonotypes which were not shared had lower generation probabilities than clonotypes that all four donors shared.

The assay was immunoSEQ multiplex PCR, and TCRdb's table has in-frame clones only and misses some. The sample includes about 2 million clones, approximately 94% of them seen just once. Naive CD8 cells lacked CD45RO and underwent positive selection for CCR7, leaving out terminally differentiated effector memory CD45RA+ cells. The chain joins TRBV7-9 to TRBJ1-2, with D possibly being TRBD1 (5 bases). The sequencing input was naive CD8+ T cells sorted from blood. This clonotype was obtained from a man younger than 35 in good health. CDR3 coding DNA: TGTGCCAGCAGCAAGACAGACGATAACTATGGCTACACCTTC. The encoded protein is CASSKTDDNYGYTF.